Listed below are T cell receptor beta chains from one sample, sequenced in a study of shared T cell receptors in the human thymus. TCRdb keeps only in-frame clones here, not all; method: immunoSEQ multiplex PCR. Here the sample spans 700,000 or so clones, 80% to 90% being singletons. These data were likewise used in another study, on human thymus T cells.

Sequencing used thymocytes. Receptors were obtained from a girl less than two years old with a congenital heart defect. Each CDR3 is given with its conserved first and last residue. D genes are given only for firm matches. Rows may omit the clone size; those that give it use once, few, many or a size class.

D gene,V gene,clone size,J gene,CDR3 protein,CDR3 DNA
.,TRBV5-6,once,TRBJ1-2,CASSYGQRGGYTF,TGTGCCAGCAGCTATGGACAGAGAGGGGGCTACACCTTC
TRBD2,TRBV28,.,TRBJ2-3,CASSPTSGSTDTQYF,TGTGCCAGCAGTCCTACTAGCGGGAGCACAGATACGCAGTATTTT
.,TRBV11-2,once,TRBJ2-2,CASSLGIGFANTGELFF,TGTGCCAGCAGCTTAGGTATCGGGTTCGCGAACACCGGGGAGCTGTTTTTT
.,TRBV6-5,.,TRBJ1-2,CASSYGEAYYGYTF,TGTGCCAGCAGTTACGGGGAGGCGTACTATGGCTACACCTTC
.,TRBV12-5,.,TRBJ1-1,CASGFMNTEAFF,TGTGCTAGTGGTTTCATGAACACTGAAGCTTTCTTT
TRBD1,TRBV19,.,TRBJ2-3,CASSQQGERGTDTQYF,TGTGCCAGTAGTCAACAGGGGGAACGGGGCACAGATACGCAGTATTTT
.,TRBV14,.,TRBJ2-1,CASSQDTHRESYNEQFF,TGTGCCAGCAGCCAAGATACTCACAGGGAGTCCTACAATGAGCAGTTCTTC
TRBD2,TRBV19,.,TRBJ2-1,CASESGADNEQFF,TGTGCCAGTGAGAGCGGGGCAGACAATGAGCAGTTCTTC
.,TRBV5-8,once,TRBJ1-2,CASSLLGGYGYTF,TGTGCCAGCAGCTTGTTGGGGGGGTATGGCTACACCTTC
TRBD1,TRBV5-1,.,TRBJ1-4,CASSSTTGDNEKLFF,TGCGCCAGCAGCTCGACGACAGGGGATAATGAAAAACTGTTTTTT
TRBD2,TRBV2,.,TRBJ2-1,CANPQRGGRYNEQFF,TGTGCCAACCCCCAGCGGGGGGGCCGCTACAATGAGCAGTTCTTC
TRBD2,TRBV2,.,TRBJ2-1,CASIERGQNNEQFF,TGTGCCAGCATCGAGCGGGGGCAGAACAATGAGCAGTTCTTC
TRBD2,TRBV27,once,TRBJ2-6,CASSFESGGSSGANVLTF,TGTGCCAGCAGTTTTGAAAGCGGGGGTAGCTCTGGGGCCAACGTCCTGACTTTC
TRBD1,TRBV10-3,.,TRBJ2-5,CAISPTLTGAYQETQYF,TGTGCCATCAGTCCTACCTTGACAGGGGCGTACCAAGAGACCCAGTACTTC
TRBD1,TRBV6-1,.,TRBJ1-4,CASSANDRGLNEKLFF,TGTGCCAGCAGTGCAAACGACAGGGGGCTTAATGAAAAACTGTTTTTT
TRBD2,TRBV27,.,TRBJ2-4,CASSSSPSSRGGNSLAKNIQYF,TGTGCCAGCAGTTCCTCACCTTCTTCAAGGGGAGGGAATTCCCTAGCCAAAAACATTCAGTACTTC
TRBD2,TRBV19,.,TRBJ2-5,CASSGPGLGRLETQYF,TGTGCCAGTAGTGGCCCGGGACTAGGGCGTTTGGAGACCCAGTACTTC
.,TRBV20-1,.,TRBJ1-2,CSVPLNYGYTF,TGCAGTGTTCCCCTTAACTATGGCTACACCTTC
TRBD1,TRBV7-2,.,TRBJ2-7,CASSLDSLPGQGYEQYF,TGTGCCAGCAGCTTAGATTCCCTCCCCGGACAGGGGTACGAGCAGTACTTC
.,TRBV27,.,TRBJ2-3,CASTKIGQSKTDTQYF,TGTGCCAGCACCAAAATAGGACAGTCAAAGACAGATACGCAGTATTTT
.,TRBV6-1,.,TRBJ1-4,CASSTRGGTNEKLFF,TGTGCCAGCAGTACCAGGGGTGGAACTAATGAAAAACTGTTTTTT
TRBD1,TRBV28,.,TRBJ1-2,CASSLHRGQGAWGYGYTF,TGTGCCAGCAGCCTCCATCGGGGACAGGGGGCCTGGGGCTATGGCTACACCTTC
TRBD1,TRBV18,.,TRBJ1-5,CASSPTKLRDREDQPQHF,TGTGCCAGCTCACCAACCAAACTCCGGGACAGGGAAGATCAGCCCCAGCATTTT
.,TRBV25-1,.,TRBJ1-2,CASSEIGQHNYGYTF,TGTGCCAGCAGTGAGATTGGACAACACAACTATGGCTACACCTTC
.,TRBV19,.,TRBJ2-7,CASSILQSPSYEQYF,TGTGCCAGTAGTATACTTCAGTCCCCCTCCTACGAGCAGTACTTC
TRBD1,TRBV28,.,TRBJ1-4,CASSELVAEDRQGPPSTNEKLFF,TGTGCCAGCAGCGAACTTGTCGCGGAAGACCGACAGGGCCCCCCTTCAACTAATGAAAAACTGTTTTTT
TRBD1,TRBV10-3,.,TRBJ1-2,CAMFRDRPNYGYTF,TGTGCCATGTTCCGGGACAGGCCTAACTATGGCTACACCTTC
TRBD1,TRBV28,.,TRBJ1-4,CASSFGTEEKLFF,TGTGCCAGCAGTTTTGGGACAGAGGAAAAACTGTTTTTT
TRBD2,TRBV14,.,TRBJ2-1,CASSQEALRGGPYNEQFF,TGTGCCAGCAGCCAAGAGGCTTTGCGGGGGGGACCCTACAATGAGCAGTTCTTC
TRBD1,TRBV5-6,.,TRBJ1-2,CASSTGGTGGYGYTF,TGTGCCAGCAGCACAGGGGGGACAGGGGGCTATGGCTACACCTTC
.,TRBV19,once,TRBJ1-1,CASSPLDSPSHTEAFF,TGTGCCAGTTCTCCACTGGACAGCCCTTCCCACACTGAAGCTTTCTTT
.,TRBV11-2,few,TRBJ1-2,CASSLVGLDYGYTF,TGTGCCAGCAGCTTAGTGGGACTAGACTATGGCTACACCTTC
.,TRBV28,.,TRBJ2-2,CASSFHRRGELFF,TGTGCCAGCAGTTTCCACAGACGGGGGGAGCTGTTTTTT
.,TRBV29-1,.,TRBJ2-7,CSVEEGYEQYF,TGCAGCGTGGAGGAAGGGTACGAGCAGTACTTC
TRBD2,TRBV4-1,.,TRBJ2-3,CASSHTANAGTSEWDTQYF,TGCGCCAGCAGCCACACGGCCAACGCTGGGACTAGCGAATGGGATACGCAGTATTTT
.,TRBV5-6,.,TRBJ2-1,CASSAPTQTGSVGQFF,TGTGCCAGCAGCGCACCGACCCAGACAGGCTCTGTGGGGCAGTTCTTC